This entry lists 24 T cell receptor beta chains sequenced from one sample in a study of radiotherapy plus CTLA-4 blockade in lung cancer. Sequenced by immunoSEQ multiplex PCR; TCRdb stores in-frame clones only, minus some. The sample lists 65,000 to 90,000 clones; about nine tenths were seen once. Sample: peripheral blood, taken from a patient treated with radiotherapy plus ipilimumab. The origin of the receptors is a human donor with non-small cell lung cancer that progressed on radiotherapy plus ipilimumab.

This clone was detected only a few times. The chain links TRBV18 to TRBJ2-2; D remains ambiguous. Looked up from germline, CDR1 is KGHSH and CDR2 is LQKENI. The CDR3 extends over 14 amino acids. V was clipped by 4 bases and J by 1 base, with 7 bases between them. The CDR3 region has the DNA TGTGCCAGCTCACTCGCACGGAACACCGGGGAGCTGTTTTTT. Residues: CASSLARNTGELFF.

J is TRBJ2-7 and V is TRBV30, with 7 bases matching TRBD1. The CDR3 is made up of 14 amino acids. Germline-derived CDR1 and CDR2 are GTSNPN and SVGIG (reference sequence). The V gene end was trimmed by 0 bases and the J gene end by 3 bases; junction bases not matched to a gene: 5. The CDR3 DNA follows: TGTGCCTGGAGTGTAACAGGGGCTTTCTACGAGCAGTACTTC. Translation: CAWSVTGAFYEQYF.

The rearrangement joins TRBV6-1 to TRBJ2-1, with 14 bases fitting TRBD2. The CDR3 sequence is 15 residues long. V lost 3 bases and J lost 9; bases outside the gene matches: 4. The V gene's germline CDR1 is MNHNS and CDR2 SASEGT. CDR3 coding DNA: TGTGCCAGCAGTGAGGGACTAGCGGGAGTTTTTGAGCAGTTCTTC. Its protein product is CASSEGLAGVFEQFF.

This chain links TRBV11-2 with TRBJ2-7; D uncertain. V was shortened by 0 bases and J by 0 bases, with 9 bases between the two germline ends. There are 15 residues in the CDR3. Germline V gives CDR1 SGHAT, CDR2 FQNNGV. The CDR3, as DNA: TGTGCCAGCAGCTTAGATTCTGTCAGCTCCTACGAGCAGTACTTC. Its protein product is CASSLDSVSSYEQYF.

The genes are TRBV30 and TRBJ1-2; 9 nucleotides align to TRBD1. Per the germline V gene, CDR1 is GTSNPN and CDR2 is SVGIG (reference sequence). V gave up 8 bases and J gave up 4 bases; unmatched junction bases: 2. The length of the CDR3 is 11 residues. DNA of the CDR3: TGTGCCGGGGACAGGGCCTATGGCTACACCTTC. Amino acid sequence: CAGDRAYGYTF.

This clone is a singleton in its sample. V usage is TRBV10-1 and J usage is TRBJ1-2; the D gene is possibly TRBD1 (5 bases). Germline V gene lookup returns CDR1 WNHNN and CDR2 SYGVQD (reference sequence). The V end was cut by 1 base, the J end by 4 bases, with 13 bases between. The CDR3 extends over 15 amino acids. The CDR3 loop is CASSEWEGQFYGYTF. Here the CDR3 DNA reads TGCGCCAGCAGTGAGTGGGAGGGGCAATTCTATGGCTACACCTTC.

The chain recombines TRBV30 with TRBJ1-3, with a weak D call TRBD1 (6 bases). CDR3 length equals 13 residues. Trimming shortened V by 4 bases and J by 0 bases, and 7 bases separated the two germline ends. CDR1 is GTSNPN, CDR2 SVGIG, per germline (reference sequence). CDR3 residues: CAWKGHSGNTIYF. Written as DNA, the CDR3 is TGTGCCTGGAAGGGACACTCTGGAAACACCATATATTTT.

The rearrangement links TRBV7-8 to TRBJ2-2; possibly TRBD2 for D (7 bases). Germline V gives CDR1 SGHVS, CDR2 FQNEAQ. Trimming left V 0 bases short and J 3 bases short, with 14 bases between. The length of the CDR3 is 17 residues. The DNA for the CDR3 is TGTGCCAGCAGCTTAGCGCGGGGGAAGGGGGACACCGGGGAGCTGTTTTTT. As protein: CASSLARGKGDTGELFF.

The V call is TRBV5-1, the J call TRBJ1-5; 9 bases map to TRBD1. CDR1 is SGHRS and CDR2 is YFSETQ in the germline V gene. CDR3 length equals 14 residues. V dropped 4 bases and J dropped 4; count of bases not matched to a gene: 3. Written as DNA, the CDR3 is TGCGCCAGCAGCGTGGGACAGGGTAATCAGCCCCAGCATTTT. This translates into CASSVGQGNQPQHF.

This chain connects TRBV5-1 to TRBJ2-5, with D unresolved. Germline-derived CDR1 and CDR2 are SGHRS and YFSETQ. CDR3 length equals 14 residues. Trimming cost V 6 bases and J 2 bases, with 14 bases left between them. CDR3 protein: CASKSRSLQETQYF. The CDR3 region has the DNA TGCGCCAGCAAGTCCCGCAGTCTACAAGAGACCCAGTACTTC.

This chain joins TRBV7-2 and TRBJ2-3, with TRBD2 as a possible D gene (5 bases). The length of the CDR3 is 13 residues. In germline, CDR1 is SGHTA, CDR2 FQGNSA. Trimming took off 5 bases at V and 8 bases at J, with 14 bases between the two ends. CDR3 in DNA: TGTGCCAGCAGCCCAGGAGGATTACCTACGCAGTATTTT. Translation gives CASSPGGLPTQYF.

V usage is TRBV30 and J usage is TRBJ2-2; 7 nucleotides agree with TRBD2. Germline assignment: CDR1 GTSNPN and CDR2 SVGIG (reference sequence). V trimming: 0 bases; J trimming: 8 bases; junction bases outside the gene matches: 3. The CDR3 loop spans 13 amino acids. CDR3 residues: CAWSVRGKGELFF. CDR3 DNA sequence: TGTGCCTGGAGTGTGCGGGGGAAGGGGGAGCTGTTTTTT.

The chain uses TRBV7-9 and TRBJ2-4; 7 bases agree with TRBD2. Germline CDR1 is SEHNR and CDR2 is FQNEAQ (reference sequence). This CDR3 region has 14 residues. V lost 4 bases and J lost 9; bases outside the gene matches: 9. The CDR3 loop is CASSSSGVKGIQYF. The CDR3 region has the DNA TGTGCCAGCAGCTCGAGCGGGGTAAAGGGCATTCAGTACTTC.

This sequence joins TRBV4-1 and TRBJ1-5, with TRBD1 matching over 8 bases. The CDR3 has 16 residues. The J segment lost 4 bases and the V segment lost 5 bases, leaving 10 bases of the junction unmatched. CDR1 and CDR2 from the germline V gene are MGHRA and YSYEKL. The CDR3 DNA follows: TGCGCCAGCAGCTCTCACGACACAGGGGGAAATCAGCCCCAGCATTTT. Its protein is CASSSHDTGGNQPQHF.

The gene calls are TRBV30 and TRBJ1-4; D is perhaps TRBD1 (5 bases). With 0 bases removed from V and 3 bases from J, the gap between germline ends came to 11 bases. The CDR3 runs to 15 residues. Germline-derived CDR1 and CDR2 are GTSNPN and SVGIG (reference sequence). CDR3 in amino acids: CAWSVIGASNEKLFF. Written as DNA, the CDR3 is TGTGCCTGGAGTGTTATCGGGGCCTCTAATGAAAAACTGTTTTTT.

In this sample, this clone turned up a few times. The CDR3 DNA follows: TGTGCCAGCAGCTTAGACCGGCAGCCCCAGCATTTT. As protein: CASSLDRQPQHF. V is TRBV7-9 and J is TRBJ1-5; D unresolved. V gave up 1 base and J gave up 7 bases, with 5 bases separating them. Germline V gives CDR1 SEHNR, CDR2 FQNEAQ (reference sequence). The CDR3 extends over 12 amino acids.

The CDR3 bases are TGCGCCAGCAGCTTCCAGGGCACAAGCTCCTACAATGAGCAGTTCTTC. Translation: CASSFQGTSSYNEQFF. The J gene is TRBJ2-1, the V gene TRBV5-1, with D possibly being TRBD1 (5 bases). The germline V gene has CDR1 SGHRS and CDR2 YFSETQ. The CDR3 is 16 amino acids. Trimming pared 2 bases from V and 0 bases from J, leaving 12 bases between.

This chain joins TRBV28 and TRBJ2-5; TRBD1 or TRBD2 may be the D gene (5 bases each). V lost 6 bases to trimming and J lost 8 bases, with 13 bases between them. The germline V gene has CDR1 MDHEN and CDR2 SYDVKM. CDR3 length: 12 amino acids. The CDR3 nucleotides are TGTGCCAGCAGACATAGGGGAGCCACCCAGTACTTC. It codes for CASRHRGATQYF.

About this clone itself: The same CDR3 can be traced to other DNA sequences in this sample. The gene calls are TRBV9 and TRBJ1-5; D call uncertain. Trimming pared 0 bases from V and 6 bases from J, leaving 13 bases between. There are 15 residues in the CDR3. CDR1 SGDLS and CDR2 YYNGEE come from the germline V gene. DNA of the CDR3: TGTGCCAGCAGCGTAGACCCCACCCGGACTCAGCCCCAGCATTTT. It encodes CASSVDPTRTQPQHF.

The chain carries TRBV5-1 and TRBJ2-5; 10 bases map to TRBD2. With 4 bases clipped from V and 3 bases from J, the junction kept 15 bases outside the gene matches. Germline values: CDR1 SGHRS, CDR2 YFSETQ. This CDR3 has 18 residues. The CDR3 sequence is CASSPPNTLAGGEETQYF. CDR3 bases: TGCGCCAGCAGCCCACCCAATACGTTAGCGGGAGGAGAAGAGACCCAGTACTTC.

V usage is TRBV6-4 and J usage is TRBJ2-1; the D is unclear. The CDR3 runs 11 residues. The V gene lost 8 bases and the J gene lost 0 bases, with 2 bases spanning the gap. Germline loops: CDR1 MRHNA, CDR2 SNTAGT. CDR3 nucleotides: TGTGCCAGCGGCTCCTACAATGAGCAGTTCTTC. As protein: CASGSYNEQFF.

This chain uses TRBV2 with TRBJ2-7, with D unresolved. V lost 3 bases and J lost 3, with 15 bases in between. This CDR3 is 15 amino acids long. The germline V gene encodes CDR1 SNHLY and CDR2 FYNNEI. CDR3 bases: TGTGCCAGCAGTGAGGGAAAGACCCAGCTCTACGAGCAGTACGTC. It yields the protein CASSEGKTQLYEQYV.

The chain combines TRBV7-9 with TRBJ2-2, with 11 positions matching TRBD1. Per germline, CDR1 SEHNR and CDR2 FQNEAQ (reference sequence). The length of the CDR3 is 17 residues. The V and J ends lost 4 bases and 5 bases, in that order; junction bases with no gene match: 9. CDR3 sequence reads: CASSYSRGQGGTGELFF. The CDR3 coding sequence is TGTGCCAGCAGCTATAGCCGGGGACAGGGGGGAACCGGGGAGCTGTTTTTT.

The chain links TRBV2 to TRBJ2-7; 9 bases agree with TRBD1. J was trimmed by 0 bases and V by 4 bases; bases with no gene match: 4. Looked up from germline, CDR1 is SNHLY and CDR2 is FYNNEI. The CDR3 spans 15 residues. The CDR3 loop is CASSGRDRDSYEQYF. The CDR3 DNA follows: TGTGCCAGCAGTGGAAGGGACAGGGACTCCTACGAGCAGTACTTC.